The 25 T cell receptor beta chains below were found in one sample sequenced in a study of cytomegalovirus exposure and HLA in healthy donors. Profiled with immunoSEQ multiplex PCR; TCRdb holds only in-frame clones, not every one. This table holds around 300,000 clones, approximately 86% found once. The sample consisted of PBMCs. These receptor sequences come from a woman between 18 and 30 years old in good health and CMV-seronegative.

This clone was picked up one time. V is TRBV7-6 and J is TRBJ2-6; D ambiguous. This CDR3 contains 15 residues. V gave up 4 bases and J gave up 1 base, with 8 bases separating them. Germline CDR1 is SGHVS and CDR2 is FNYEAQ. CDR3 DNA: TGTGCCAGCAGCTCCTTCCAGTCTGGGGCCAACGTCCTGACTTTC. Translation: CASSSFQSGANVLTF.

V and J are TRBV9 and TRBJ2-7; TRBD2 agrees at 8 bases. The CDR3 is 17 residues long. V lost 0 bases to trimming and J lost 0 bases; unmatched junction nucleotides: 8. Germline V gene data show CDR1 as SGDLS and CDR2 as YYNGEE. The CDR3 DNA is TGTGCCAGCAGCGTAGCTCTCGGGGGGGCAGCCTCCTACGAGCAGTACTTC. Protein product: CASSVALGGAASYEQYF.

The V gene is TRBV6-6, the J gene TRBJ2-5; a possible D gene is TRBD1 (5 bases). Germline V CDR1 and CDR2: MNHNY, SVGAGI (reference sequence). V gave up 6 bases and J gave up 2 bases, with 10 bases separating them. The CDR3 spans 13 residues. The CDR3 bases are TGTGCCAGCAGGCTCGACAGACAAGAGACCCAGTACTTC. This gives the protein CASRLDRQETQYF.

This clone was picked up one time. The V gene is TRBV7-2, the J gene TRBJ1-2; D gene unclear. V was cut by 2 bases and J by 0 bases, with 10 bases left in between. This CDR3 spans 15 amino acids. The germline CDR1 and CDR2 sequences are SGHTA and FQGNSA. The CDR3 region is CASSLSEQPNYGYTF. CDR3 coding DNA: TGTGCCAGCAGCTTATCGGAACAGCCTAACTATGGCTACACCTTC.

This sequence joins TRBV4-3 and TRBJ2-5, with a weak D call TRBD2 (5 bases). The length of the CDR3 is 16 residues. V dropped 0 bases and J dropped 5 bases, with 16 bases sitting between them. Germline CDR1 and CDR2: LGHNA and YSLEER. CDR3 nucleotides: TGCGCCAGCAGCCAAGATGGGCGGGTGCTTGGGGAGACCCAGTACTTC. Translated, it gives CASSQDGRVLGETQYF.

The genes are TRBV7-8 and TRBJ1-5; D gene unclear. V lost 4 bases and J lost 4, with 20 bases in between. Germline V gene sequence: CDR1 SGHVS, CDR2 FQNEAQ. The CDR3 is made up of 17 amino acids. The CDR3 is CASSSLRWEGRNQPQHF. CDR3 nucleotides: TGTGCCAGCAGCTCGCTTCGTTGGGAGGGTCGAAATCAGCCCCAGCATTTT.

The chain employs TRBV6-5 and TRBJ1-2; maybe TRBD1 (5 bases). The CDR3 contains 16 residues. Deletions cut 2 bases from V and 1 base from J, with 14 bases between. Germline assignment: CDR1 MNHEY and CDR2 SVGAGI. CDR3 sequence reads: CASSYANRRGNYGYTF. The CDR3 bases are TGTGCCAGCAGTTACGCCAACAGGCGGGGTAACTATGGCTACACCTTC.

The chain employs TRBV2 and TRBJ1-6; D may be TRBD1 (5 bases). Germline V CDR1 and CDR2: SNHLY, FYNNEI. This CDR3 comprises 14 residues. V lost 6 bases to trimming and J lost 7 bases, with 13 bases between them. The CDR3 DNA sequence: TGTGCCAGCAGGGAGCAAACAGGAAATTCACCCCTCCACTTT. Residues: CASREQTGNSPLHF.

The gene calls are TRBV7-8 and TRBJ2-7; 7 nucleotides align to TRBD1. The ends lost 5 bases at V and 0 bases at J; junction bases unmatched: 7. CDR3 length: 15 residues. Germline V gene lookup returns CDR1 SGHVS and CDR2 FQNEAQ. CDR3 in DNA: TGTGCCAGCAGCCGAACACAGGGGCACTCCTACGAGCAGTACTTC. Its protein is CASSRTQGHSYEQYF.

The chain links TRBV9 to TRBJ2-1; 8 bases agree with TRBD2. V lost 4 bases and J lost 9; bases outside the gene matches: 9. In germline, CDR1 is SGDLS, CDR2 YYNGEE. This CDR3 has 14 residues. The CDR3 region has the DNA TGTGCCAGCAGCCTAAACGGGAGGGCGGGTGAGCAGTTCTTC. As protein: CASSLNGRAGEQFF.

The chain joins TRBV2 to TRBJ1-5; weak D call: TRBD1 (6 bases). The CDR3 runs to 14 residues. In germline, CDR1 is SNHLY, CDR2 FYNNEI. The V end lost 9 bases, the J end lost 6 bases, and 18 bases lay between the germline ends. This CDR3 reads CARAEGVSSQPQHF. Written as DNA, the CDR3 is TGTGCCAGGGCTGAGGGGGTATCAAGTCAGCCCCAGCATTTT.

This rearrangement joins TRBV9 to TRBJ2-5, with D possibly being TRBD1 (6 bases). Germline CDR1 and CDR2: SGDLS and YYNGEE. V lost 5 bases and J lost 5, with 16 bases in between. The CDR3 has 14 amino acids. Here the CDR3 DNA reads TGTGCCAGCAGTCCTATGTGGGGGCACGAGACCCAGTACTTC. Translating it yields CASSPMWGHETQYF.

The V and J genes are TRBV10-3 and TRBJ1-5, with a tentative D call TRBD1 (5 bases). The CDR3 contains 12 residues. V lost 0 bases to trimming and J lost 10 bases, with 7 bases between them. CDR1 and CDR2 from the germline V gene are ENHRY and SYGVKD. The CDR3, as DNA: TGTGCCATCAGTGAGTCTCAGGGACCCCAGCATTTT. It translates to CAISESQGPQHF.

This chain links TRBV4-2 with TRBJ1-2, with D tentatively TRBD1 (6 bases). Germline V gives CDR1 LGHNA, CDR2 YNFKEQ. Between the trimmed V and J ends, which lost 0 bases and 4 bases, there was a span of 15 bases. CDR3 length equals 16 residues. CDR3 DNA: TGTGCCAGCAGCCAAGATCGTACAGGGTCTATCTATGGCTACACCTTC. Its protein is CASSQDRTGSIYGYTF.

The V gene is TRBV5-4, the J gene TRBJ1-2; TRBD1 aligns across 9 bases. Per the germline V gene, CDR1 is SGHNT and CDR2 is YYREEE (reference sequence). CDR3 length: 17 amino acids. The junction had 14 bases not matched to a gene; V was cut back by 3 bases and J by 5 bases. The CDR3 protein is CASSSAGQGPLGYGYTF. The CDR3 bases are TGTGCCAGCAGCTCGGCGGGACAGGGCCCTTTAGGGTATGGCTACACCTTC.

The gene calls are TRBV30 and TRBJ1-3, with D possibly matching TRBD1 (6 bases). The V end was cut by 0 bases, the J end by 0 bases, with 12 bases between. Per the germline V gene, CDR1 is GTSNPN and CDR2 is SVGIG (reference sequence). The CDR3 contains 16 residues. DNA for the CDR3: TGTGCCTGGAGTGTACGTGGGGGCAGCTCTGGAAACACCATATATTTT. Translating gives CAWSVRGGSSGNTIYF.

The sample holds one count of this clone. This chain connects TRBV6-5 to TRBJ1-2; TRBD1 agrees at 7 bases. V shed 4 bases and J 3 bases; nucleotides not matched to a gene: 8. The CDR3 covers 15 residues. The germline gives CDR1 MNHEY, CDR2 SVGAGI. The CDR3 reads CASSLTGTDDYGYTF. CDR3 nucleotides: TGTGCCAGCAGTTTGACCGGGACAGACGACTATGGCTACACCTTC.

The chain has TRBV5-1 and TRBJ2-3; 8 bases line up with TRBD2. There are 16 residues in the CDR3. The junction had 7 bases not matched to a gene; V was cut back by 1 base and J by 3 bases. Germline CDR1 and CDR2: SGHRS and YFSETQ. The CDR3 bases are TGCGCCAGCAGCTTGAATAGCGGGAACCCTACAGATACGCAGTATTTT. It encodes CASSLNSGNPTDTQYF. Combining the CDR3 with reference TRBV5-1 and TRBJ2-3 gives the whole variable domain KAGVTQTPRYLIKTRGQQVTLSCSPISGHRSVSWYQQTPGQGLQFLFEYFSETQRNKGNFPGRFSGRQFSNSRSEMNVSTLELGDSALYLCASSLNSGNPTDTQYFGPGTRLTVL.

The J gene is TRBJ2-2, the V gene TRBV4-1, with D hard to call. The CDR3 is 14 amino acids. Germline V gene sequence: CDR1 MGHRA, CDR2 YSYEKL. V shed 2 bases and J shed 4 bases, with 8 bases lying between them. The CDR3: CASSQLATTGELFF. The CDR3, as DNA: TGCGCCAGCAGCCAATTGGCAACCACCGGGGAGCTGTTTTTT.

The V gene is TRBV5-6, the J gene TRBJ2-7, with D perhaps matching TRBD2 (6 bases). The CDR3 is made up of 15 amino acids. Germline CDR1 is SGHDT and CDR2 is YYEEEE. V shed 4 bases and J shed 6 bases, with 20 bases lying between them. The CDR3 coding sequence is TGTGCCAGCAGCCGTCGGGACTCCCCATATTTCGAGCAGTACTTC. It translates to CASSRRDSPYFEQYF.

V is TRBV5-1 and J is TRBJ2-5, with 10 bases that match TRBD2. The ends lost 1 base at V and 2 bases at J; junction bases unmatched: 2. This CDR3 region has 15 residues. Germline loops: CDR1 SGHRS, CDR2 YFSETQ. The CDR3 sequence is CASSLSSGGQETQYF. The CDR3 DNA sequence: TGCGCCAGCAGCTTGTCTAGCGGGGGTCAAGAGACCCAGTACTTC.

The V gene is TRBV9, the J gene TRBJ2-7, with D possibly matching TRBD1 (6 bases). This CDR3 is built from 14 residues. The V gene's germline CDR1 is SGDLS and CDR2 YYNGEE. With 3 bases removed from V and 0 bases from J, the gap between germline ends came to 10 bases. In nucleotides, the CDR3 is TGTGCCAGCAGCGCGGGACACCGCTCCTACGAGCAGTACTTC. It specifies CASSAGHRSYEQYF.

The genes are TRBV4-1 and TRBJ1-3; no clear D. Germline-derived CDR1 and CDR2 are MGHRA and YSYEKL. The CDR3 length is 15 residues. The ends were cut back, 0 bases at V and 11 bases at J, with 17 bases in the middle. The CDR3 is CASSQDLRPLSSIYF. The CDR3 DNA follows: TGCGCCAGCAGCCAAGATCTCAGGCCCCTAAGTTCCATATATTTT.

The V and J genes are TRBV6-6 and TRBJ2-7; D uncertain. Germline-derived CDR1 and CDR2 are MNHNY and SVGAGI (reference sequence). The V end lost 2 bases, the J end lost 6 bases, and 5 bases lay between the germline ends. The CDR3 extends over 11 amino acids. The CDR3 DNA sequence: TGTGCCAGCAGTTACCCCAGCGAGCAGTACTTC. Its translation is CASSYPSEQYF.

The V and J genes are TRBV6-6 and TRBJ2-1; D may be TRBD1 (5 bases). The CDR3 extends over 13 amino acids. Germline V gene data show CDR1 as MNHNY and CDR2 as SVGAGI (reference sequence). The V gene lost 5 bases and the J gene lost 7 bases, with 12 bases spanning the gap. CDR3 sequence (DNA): TGTGCCAGCAGTCCCCAGGGTGTGAATGAGCAGTTCTTC. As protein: CASSPQGVNEQFF.